Listed below are T cell receptor beta chains from one sample, sequenced in a study of CD8+ T cells in alopecia areata. TCRdb keeps only in-frame clones here, not all; method: immunoSEQ multiplex PCR. The sample has about 69,000 clones, roughly 57% seen once. Specimen: CD8+ T cells sorted from blood, collected at week 0. The receptors come from a human donor with alopecia areata. Both conserved end residues are part of each CDR3. D genes are given only for firm matches. Only part of the rows carry a size: once, few, many, or a class if the clone is expanded.

TRBD1 | TRBJ2-2 | TRBV4-2 | few | CASSLYRGRANTGELFF | TGTGCCAGCAGCTTATACAGGGGCCGTGCGAACACCGGGGAGCTGTTTTTT
NA | TRBJ2-5 | TRBV5-1 | NA | CASSLSESGQQETQYF | TGCGCCAGCAGCTTGTCAGAGAGCGGACAGCAAGAGACCCAGTACTTC
NA | TRBJ1-2 | TRBV29-1 | few | CSVEDQIRYYGYTF | TGCAGCGTTGAAGATCAGATCAGATACTATGGCTACACCTTC
TRBD1 | TRBJ2-2 | TRBV9 | many | CASSVIVRGQGTGELFF | TGTGCCAGCAGCGTAATTGTAAGGGGACAGGGGACCGGGGAGCTGTTTTTT
NA | TRBJ2-7 | TRBV27 | NA | CASSLSGSGPYEQYF | TGTGCCAGCAGTTTATCAGGTAGCGGCCCCTACGAGCAGTACTTC
TRBD2 | TRBJ2-7 | TRBV7-9 | NA | CASSQGLAVYEQYF | TGTGCCAGCAGCCAGGGACTAGCGGTCTACGAGCAGTACTTC
NA | TRBJ2-3 | TRBV4-1 | NA | CASSQVGVDTQYF | TGCGCCAGCAGCCAAGTGGGGGTTGATACGCAGTATTTT
NA | TRBJ2-1 | TRBV14 | NA | CASSQDSVVFYNEQFF | TGTGCCAGCAGCCAAGATTCCGTAGTATTCTACAATGAGCAGTTCTTC
NA | TRBJ2-7 | TRBV29-1 | NA | CSVGHYLYEQYF | TGCAGCGTTGGACACTACCTCTACGAGCAGTACTTC
NA | TRBJ2-7 | TRBV27 | few | CASSLIPLTGSVYEQYF | TGTGCCAGCAGTTTAATCCCCCTTACAGGGTCCGTCTACGAGCAGTACTTC
NA | TRBJ2-2 | TRBV29-1 | NA | CSVRGGDTGELFF | TGCAGCGTTCGCGGCGGGGACACCGGGGAGCTGTTTTTT
TRBD2 | TRBJ2-3 | TRBV7-9 | few | CASSLGLAGGDTQYF | TGTGCCAGCAGCTTGGGACTAGCGGGGGGTGATACGCAGTATTTT
NA | TRBJ1-2 | TRBV27 | NA | CASSLKSGNYGYTF | TGTGCCAGCAGTCTTAAATCAGGAAATTATGGCTACACCTTC
TRBD1 | TRBJ2-7 | TRBV29-1 | NA | CSAWDRETYEQYF | TGCAGCGCCTGGGACAGAGAAACTTACGAGCAGTACTTC
NA | TRBJ2-1 | TRBV27 | NA | CASSPDRNEQFF | TGTGCCAGCAGTCCCGATCGCAATGAGCAGTTCTTC
NA | TRBJ2-5 | TRBV7-9 | NA | CASSEVLGAQETQYF | TGTGCCAGCAGCGAGGTATTAGGGGCCCAAGAGACCCAGTACTTC
TRBD1 | TRBJ2-7 | TRBV4-3 | NA | CASSQDKGTGGYEQYF | TGCGCCAGCAGCCAAGATAAAGGGACAGGGGGCTACGAGCAGTACTTC
TRBD1 | TRBJ2-1 | TRBV27 | few | CASSLLGDRVNEQFF | TGTGCCAGCAGTCTACTAGGGGACAGGGTCAATGAGCAGTTCTTC
TRBD1 | TRBJ2-7 | TRBV7-9 | NA | CASSFAQDREEQYF | TGTGCCAGCAGCTTCGCCCAAGACAGGGAAGAGCAGTACTTC
NA | TRBJ2-5 | TRBV7-6 | few | CASSLDRSQETQYF | TGTGCCAGCAGCTTAGACAGGTCCCAAGAGACCCAGTACTTC
NA | TRBJ2-7 | TRBV7-2 | NA | CASRDVYGNEQYF | TGTGCCAGCAGGGATGTGTACGGGAACGAGCAGTACTTC
TRBD2 | TRBJ2-7 | TRBV19 | NA | CASSPSGRTYEQYF | TGTGCCAGTTCACCTAGCGGGAGGACCTACGAGCAGTACTTC
NA | TRBJ2-1 | TRBV5-1 | few | CASSLGLGIRNEQFF | TGCGCCAGCAGCTTAGGACTGGGGATTCGAAATGAGCAGTTCTTC
NA | TRBJ1-1 | TRBV29-1 | few | CSVEEPLNTEAFF | TGCAGCGTTGAAGAGCCCCTGAACACTGAAGCTTTCTTT
NA | TRBJ1-4 | TRBV7-9 | NA | CASKRGGPNEKLFF | TGTGCCAGCAAGCGCGGGGGGCCTAATGAAAAACTGTTTTTT
NA | TRBJ2-7 | TRBV28 | NA | CASSLGQGYYEQYF | TGTGCCAGCAGTTTAGGGCAGGGGTATTACGAGCAGTACTTC
NA | TRBJ2-7 | TRBV7-9 | NA | CASSFPGTPAWEQYF | TGTGCCAGCAGCTTCCCCGGGACACCAGCCTGGGAGCAGTACTTC
TRBD1 | TRBJ1-2 | TRBV28 | NA | CASSEDRGRLGYTF | TGTGCCAGCAGTGAGGACAGGGGGCGCTTAGGCTACACCTTC
NA | TRBJ1-1 | TRBV9 | few | CASSVQGTLNTEAFF | TGTGCCAGCAGCGTACAGGGAACGCTGAACACTGAAGCTTTCTTT
NA | TRBJ2-7 | TRBV10-3 | few | CATCPGYHEQYF | TGTGCCACCTGTCCAGGGTACCACGAGCAGTACTTC
NA | TRBJ2-5 | TRBV11-2 | NA | CASSYFGTRETQYF | TGTGCCAGCAGCTACTTTGGGACTCGCGAGACCCAGTACTTC
TRBD2 | TRBJ2-3 | TRBV5-1 | once | CASKGGGFSTDTQYF | TGCGCCAGCAAAGGCGGGGGGTTTAGCACAGATACGCAGTATTTT
TRBD1 | TRBJ1-2 | TRBV7-8 | once | CASSLGTGGHGYTF | TGTGCCAGCAGCTTGGGGACAGGGGGCCATGGCTACACCTTC
NA | TRBJ1-5 | TRBV27 | NA | CASSFLTDSNQPQHF | TGTGCCAGCAGCTTCCTGACGGATAGCAATCAGCCCCAGCATTTT
NA | TRBJ2-3 | TRBV7-2 | once | CASSLAPAGVSPDTQYF | TGTGCCAGCAGCTTAGCTCCCGCCGGCGTATCACCTGATACGCAGTATTTT
NA | TRBJ2-1 | TRBV4-3 | NA | CASSQWVGYEQFF | TGCGCCAGCAGCCAGTGGGTGGGCTATGAGCAGTTCTTC
TRBD1 | TRBJ1-2 | TRBV7-9 | NA | CASSCPGQGDGYTF | TGTGCCAGCAGTTGTCCGGGACAGGGAGATGGCTACACCTTC
NA | TRBJ1-5 | TRBV6-6 | NA | CASRPYSNQPQHF | TGTGCCAGCAGACCTTATAGCAATCAGCCCCAGCATTTT
TRBD1 | TRBJ2-7 | TRBV5-4 | NA | CASSFGTGDYEQYF | TGTGCCAGCAGCTTTGGGACAGGGGACTACGAGCAGTACTTC
NA | TRBJ1-2 | TRBV19 | NA | CATQENYGYTF | TGTGCCACGCAGGAGAACTATGGCTACACCTTC
NA | TRBJ2-7 | TRBV27 | NA | CASSPGTAPPVGQYF | TGTGCCAGCAGTCCCGGGACGGCTCCACCCGTCGGGCAGTACTTC
NA | TRBJ1-1 | TRBV29-1 | NA | CSVEGGANEAFF | TGCAGCGTTGAAGGTGGGGCCAATGAAGCTTTCTTT
TRBD2 | TRBJ2-7 | TRBV27 | NA | CASSLSSRGGLYEQYF | TGTGCCAGCAGTTTATCCTCACGGGGGGGGCTCTACGAGCAGTACTTC
NA | TRBJ2-7 | TRBV2 | NA | CASSYSDTYEQYF | TGTGCCAGCAGTTACTCGGACACCTACGAGCAGTACTTC
NA | TRBJ1-4 | TRBV10-3 | few | CAISGGSDEKLFF | TGTGCCATCAGTGGGGGGTCCGATGAAAAACTGTTTTTT
TRBD2 | TRBJ2-1 | TRBV7-8 | NA | CASSSSGTYNEQFF | TGTGCCAGCAGTTCTAGCGGTACCTACAATGAGCAGTTCTTC
NA | TRBJ2-1 | TRBV29-1 | few | CSVEDPGDFSYNEQFF | TGCAGCGTTGAAGATCCTGGGGACTTCTCCTACAATGAGCAGTTCTTC
NA | TRBJ2-6 | TRBV29-1 | NA | CSVVERGSGANVLTF | TGCAGCGTAGTTGAAAGGGGGTCTGGGGCCAACGTCCTGACTTTC
NA | TRBJ2-1 | TRBV7-9 | NA | CASSSEPFNEQFF | TGTGCCAGCAGCTCGGAACCATTCAATGAGCAGTTCTTC
NA | TRBJ2-7 | TRBV30 | NA | CAWYRDGYEQYF | TGTGCCTGGTACCGGGACGGTTACGAGCAGTACTTC
NA | TRBJ2-2 | TRBV5-1 | NA | CASSLARVTGELFF | TGCGCCAGCAGCTTGGCCAGGGTCACCGGGGAGCTGTTTTTT